A single sample is the source of the 10 T cell receptor beta chains below, sequenced in a study of cytomegalovirus exposure and HLA in healthy donors. Vbeta (60) and Jbeta (13) primers were used in the PCR. Here immunoSEQ multiplex PCR was the method, and the copy in TCRdb shows in-frame clones only, minus some. Among some 110,000 clones, over 70% were seen once, and the ten largest hold under 1.5%. The sequencing input was PBMCs. The receptors were sampled from a middle-aged man in good health and CMV-seronegative.

The CDR3 DNA reads as TGTGCCAGCAGAGCTACAGGGGGCGATTTCGATGAGCAGTTCTTC. Encoded protein: CASRATGGDFDEQFF. This sequence joins TRBV9 and TRBJ2-1, with TRBD1 matching 9 bases. CDR3 size: 15 residues. V lost 5 bases to trimming and J lost 8 bases; unmatched junction nucleotides: 11. CDR1 is SGDLS and CDR2 is YYNGEE in the germline V gene.

This rearrangement joins TRBV5-1 to TRBJ2-2; D possibly corresponds to TRBD2 (6 bases). The germline gives CDR1 SGHRS, CDR2 YFSETQ. The CDR3 contains 13 residues. The V end was cut by 4 bases, the J end by 8 bases, with 12 bases between. Written as DNA, the CDR3 is TGCGCCAGCAGCCGCCGGGGGTCTGGGGAGCTGTTTTTT. Protein sequence: CASSRRGSGELFF.

The chain has TRBV29-1 and TRBJ2-7; D remains ambiguous. CDR1 is SQVTM and CDR2 is ANQGSEA in the germline V gene. Trimming stripped 0 bases from V and 0 bases from J, with 3 bases between. This CDR3 has 12 amino acids. CDR3 residues: CSVEDSSYEQYF. CDR3 in DNA: TGCAGCGTTGAAGACAGCTCCTACGAGCAGTACTTC.

The rearrangement joins TRBV28 to TRBJ1-6; D unresolved. The CDR3 runs to 15 residues. Looked up from germline, CDR1 is MDHEN and CDR2 is SYDVKM. The germline V and J ends were trimmed by 5 bases and 4 bases, with 12 bases remaining between them. The CDR3 DNA follows: TGTGCCAGCAGTCCCCGGGATTCTTATAATTCACCCCTCCACTTT. This codes for CASSPRDSYNSPLHF.

V usage is TRBV7-2 and J usage is TRBJ2-7, with 7 bases lining up with TRBD2. The CDR3 is 13 amino acids. V dropped 2 bases and J dropped 2; count of bases not matched to a gene: 0. From germline, CDR1 is SGHTA and CDR2 FQGNSA. This CDR3 reads CASSLRGAYEQYF. The DNA of the CDR3 is TGTGCCAGCAGCTTACGGGGGGCCTACGAGCAGTACTTC. Full variable domain (outside the CDR3, taken from reference TRBV7-2 and TRBJ2-7): GAGVSQSPSNKVTEKGKDVELRCDPISGHTALYWYRQSLGQGLEFLIYFQGNSAPDKSGLPSDRFSAERTGGSVSTLTIQRTQQEDSAVYLCASSLRGAYEQYFGPGTRLTVT.

In its sample, this clone was seen many times. The chain couples TRBV4-1 to TRBJ2-7; weak D call: TRBD1 (5 bases). Germline V gives CDR1 MGHRA, CDR2 YSYEKL. This CDR3 has 16 residues. The germline V and J ends were trimmed by 3 bases and 0 bases, with 15 bases remaining between them. The CDR3 is CASSQGLDKASYEQYF. The CDR3 coding sequence is TGCGCCAGCAGCCAGGGATTGGACAAGGCCTCCTACGAGCAGTACTTC.

This clone has more than one count but fewer than ten. The genes are TRBV14 and TRBJ2-7; D remains ambiguous. CDR1 and CDR2 from the germline V gene are SGHDN and FVKESK. Trimming took off 0 bases at V and 3 bases at J, with 6 bases between the two ends. There are 13 residues in the CDR3. CDR3 sequence: CASSQEAYYEQYF. Here the CDR3 DNA reads TGTGCCAGCAGCCAAGAGGCATACTACGAGCAGTACTTC.

This clone was observed a handful of times. The rearrangement joins TRBV16 to TRBJ1-2; TRBD1 agrees at 11 bases. The CDR3 loop spans 17 amino acids. J was trimmed by 0 bases and V by 2 bases; bases with no gene match: 5. The germline CDR1 and CDR2 sequences are KGHSY and FQNENV. This CDR3 is CASSQPGQGAPNYGYTF. The CDR3 DNA follows: TGTGCCAGCAGCCAACCTGGACAGGGGGCCCCTAACTATGGCTACACCTTC.

The rearrangement links TRBV7-2 to TRBJ1-2, with 10 bases fitting TRBD1. The V and J ends lost 5 bases and 6 bases, in that order; junction bases with no gene match: 6. The CDR3 has 14 residues. The germline CDR1 and CDR2 sequences are SGHTA and FQGNSA. The chain's CDR3 is CASSRDRGKNGYTF. The CDR3 bases are TGTGCCAGCAGCAGGGACAGGGGTAAAAATGGCTACACCTTC.

The chain recombines TRBV30 with TRBJ1-4, with TRBD1 identical over 8 bases. This CDR3 region has 15 residues. V trimming: 0 bases; J trimming: 5 bases; junction bases outside the gene matches: 5. Germline CDR1 and CDR2: GTSNPN and SVGIG (reference sequence). The CDR3 sequence is CAWSVRGQVNEKLFF. CDR3 DNA sequence: TGTGCCTGGAGTGTACGGGGACAGGTGAATGAAAAACTGTTTTTT.